Listed below are T cell receptor beta chains from one sample, sequenced in a study of identical twins. TCRdb passed the 5' RACE reads through MiXCR, listing each CDR3 protein once. The data show around 1.7 million distinct CDR3 sequences, with around 29% seen just once and 0.25% to 0.3% held by the top ten. Sequenced material: cord blood. These receptors came from a newborn girl in good health. The CDR3 runs from the conserved cysteine through the conserved F or W. The D gene is left open where the match is weak. Size values are once, few and many counts, or a class for expanded clones, and some rows have none.

j_call v_call d_call cdr3_length clone_size cdr3_aa cdr3_nt
TRBJ2-3 TRBV27 TRBD2 15 few CASSLTTGWEGTQYF TGTGCCAGCAGTTTGACCACAGGCTGGGAGGGTACGCAGTATTTT
TRBJ2-1 TRBV6-6 TRBD1 14 . CASSSDRDYNEQFF TGTGCCAGCAGTTCGGACAGGGACTACAATGAGCAGTTCTTC
TRBJ2-7 TRBV3-1 . 16 . CASSPQQGRGLYEQYF TGTGCCAGCAGCCCTCAACAGGGAAGAGGCCTCTACGAGCAGTACTTC
TRBJ2-3 TRBV3-1 . 15 few CASSPPRSGTDTQYF TGTGCCAGCAGCCCCCCTAGGTCTGGCACAGATACGCAGTATTTT
TRBJ1-2 TRBV5-6 . 17 . CASSPRGSLQANYGYTF TGTGCCAGCAGCCCGAGGGGATCCCTGCAAGCTAACTATGGCTACACCTTC
TRBJ2-4 TRBV4-1 TRBD2 21 . CASSQDGQGLAGNGAKNIQYF TGCGCCAGCAGCCAAGATGGGCAGGGACTAGCGGGAAATGGGGCCAAAAACATTCAGTACTTC
TRBJ1-4 TRBV28 TRBD1 15 . CASSFLRDRGEKLFF TGTGCCAGCAGTTTTCTGCGGGACAGGGGCGAAAAACTGTTTTTT
TRBJ1-2 TRBV11-2 . 14 many CASSLEANNYGYTF TGTGCCAGCAGCTTAGAAGCAAATAACTATGGCTACACCTTC
TRBJ2-3 TRBV10-3 TRBD2 14 few CAISEAGLTDTQYF TGTGCCATCAGTGAAGCGGGGCTCACAGATACGCAGTATTTT
TRBJ2-7 TRBV29-1 . 11 . CSVLSRGEQYF TGCAGCGTTCTGTCCCGCGGGGAGCAGTACTTC
TRBJ1-2 TRBV29-1 TRBD1 14 . CSVELGTGLYGYTF TGCAGCGTGGAACTCGGGACAGGACTTTATGGCTACACCTTC
TRBJ1-2 TRBV6-1 . 14 . CATQGYRTPYGYTF TGTGCCACCCAAGGGTACAGAACCCCCTATGGCTACACCTTC
TRBJ2-5 TRBV7-8 . 15 . CASSLAPLLGSFQYF TGTGCCAGCAGCTTGGCCCCCTTACTGGGGAGCTTTCAGTACTTC
TRBJ2-3 TRBV6-2/TRBV6-3 . 18 . CASSYPRLWGPSTDTQYF TGTGCCAGCAGTTACCCCCGACTATGGGGTCCGAGCACAGATACGCAGTATTTT
TRBJ1-6 TRBV5-5 TRBD1 17 . CASSLFTGGTYNSPPHF TGTGCCAGCAGCTTGTTTACAGGGGGAACCTATAATTCACCCCCCCACTTT
TRBJ2-1 TRBV19 . 14 . CASSIDRDIYEQFF TGTGCCAGTAGTATAGACCGGGACATTTATGAGCAGTTCTTC
TRBJ1-2 TRBV5-1 TRBD1 14 . CASSSWTGNYGYTF TGCGCCAGCAGCTCCTGGACAGGGAACTATGGCTACACCTTC
TRBJ1-2 TRBV25-1 TRBD1 13 many CASSETGNYGYTF TGTGCCAGCAGTGAGACAGGGAACTATGGCTACACCTTC
TRBJ2-3 TRBV11-2 . 16 many CASSPSWARVADTQYF TGTGCCAGCAGCCCTTCGTGGGCTAGGGTGGCAGATACGCAGTATTTT
TRBJ2-7 TRBV20-1 TRBD2 17 many CSAPLRESLASVYEQYF TGCAGTGCACCATTGCGGGAGTCGTTGGCTTCGGTATACGAGCAGTACTTC
TRBJ2-5 TRBV20-1 . 12 . CSARLSSETQYF TGCAGTGCTAGACTGAGTTCAGAGACCCAGTACTTC
TRBJ2-1 TRBV3-1 TRBD2 18 few CASSQSGTSVSSYNEQFF TGTGCCAGCAGCCAATCCGGGACTAGCGTTAGCTCCTACAATGAGCAGTTCTTC
TRBJ1-2 TRBV29-1 . 11 . CSAAHNYGYTF TGCAGCGCTGCTCATAACTATGGCTACACCTTC
TRBJ2-7 TRBV3-1 . 14 . CASSQDWQGYEQYF TGTGCCAGCAGCCAAGATTGGCAGGGCTACGAGCAGTACTTC
TRBJ2-2 TRBV4-2 . 16 few CASSQLVGRDTGELFF TGTGCCAGCAGCCAACTCGTCGGGAGAGACACCGGGGAGCTGTTTTTT
TRBJ2-3 TRBV4-1 TRBD1 15 . CASSQTGQDKHTQYF TGCGCCAGCAGCCAAACGGGACAGGATAAACATACGCAGTATTTT
TRBJ1-1 TRBV7-9 . 15 . CASSPVYGVNTEAFF TGTGCCAGCAGCCCCGTATATGGGGTGAACACTGAAGCTTTCTTT
TRBJ2-1 TRBV5-4 TRBD2 16 . CASSSLAGTSYNEQFF TGTGCCAGCAGCTCTTTAGCGGGGACCTCCTACAATGAGCAGTTCTTC
TRBJ2-1 TRBV14 . 17 once CASSQDQKTGYTYEQFF TGTGCCAGCAGCCAAGATCAAAAGACCGGATACACCTACGAGCAGTTCTTC
TRBJ2-7 TRBV3-1 TRBD2 15 . CASSQVSGAYYEQYF TGTGCCAGCAGCCAAGTGAGCGGGGCTTACTACGAGCAGTACTTC
TRBJ1-4 TRBV6-1 TRBD1 14 few CASSRRGLYEKLFF TGTGCCAGCAGCCGCAGGGGGCTTTATGAAAAACTGTTTTTT
TRBJ2-1 TRBV28 TRBD2 16 . CASRSTSGSPYNEQFF TGTGCCAGCAGGTCGACTAGCGGGAGCCCCTACAATGAGCAGTTCTTC
TRBJ1-5 TRBV18 TRBD1 15 . CASSRAGQVNQPQHF TGTGCCAGCTCCCGAGCGGGACAGGTAAATCAGCCCCAGCATTTT
TRBJ2-3 TRBV7-9 TRBD2 17 many CASSLAPGLADTDTQYF TGTGCCAGCAGCTTAGCGCCCGGACTAGCGGACACAGATACGCAGTATTTT
TRBJ2-3 TRBV21-1 . 18 few CASSPGTSGPTSTDTQYF TGTGCCAGCAGCCCTGGGACTAGCGGGCCAACTAGCACAGATACGCAGTATTTT
TRBJ2-1 TRBV11-2 . 16 . CASSLVGRKRGNEQFF TGTGCCAGCAGCTTAGTAGGGCGTAAGCGCGGCAATGAGCAGTTCTTC